This T cell receptor beta chain derives from a study of CXCR3-negative and CXCR3-positive naive CD8 T cells. Germline loops: CDR1 SQVTM, CDR2 ANQGSEA. The CDR3 is 15 amino acids. It was by 5' RACE with UMI labels that the TRB cDNA libraries were prepared. TCRdb reprocessed the 5' RACE reads; each CDR3 protein has one entry and no DNA is given. The listing contains about 130,000 distinct CDR3 sequences. 250,000 to 350,000 cells per CD8+ T cell subset were flow-sorted in triplicate. A CD45RO-CCR7+CD27+CD95- profile was what naive CD8+ T cells displayed. The source material was naive CXCR3- CD8+ T cells from blood. The subset is: CD45RO-CCR7+CD27+CD95- naive CD8+ T cells lacking CXCR3 (TNR3-). V and J are TRBV29-1 and TRBJ2-7. This clonotype was obtained from a human donor in good health. Some clones in this sample may be carry-over from other donors' samples. Here the CDR3 reads CSVELPQFSSYEQYF.